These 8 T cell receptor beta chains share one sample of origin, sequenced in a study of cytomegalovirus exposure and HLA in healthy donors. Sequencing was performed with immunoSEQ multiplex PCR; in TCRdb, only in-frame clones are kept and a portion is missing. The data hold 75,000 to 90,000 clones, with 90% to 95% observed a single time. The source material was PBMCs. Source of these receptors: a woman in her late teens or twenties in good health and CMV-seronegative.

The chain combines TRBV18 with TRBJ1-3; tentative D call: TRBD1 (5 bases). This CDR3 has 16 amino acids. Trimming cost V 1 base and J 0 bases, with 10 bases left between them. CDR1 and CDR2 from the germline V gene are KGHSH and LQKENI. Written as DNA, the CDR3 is TGTGCCAGCTCACCACGCGACAGAAACTCTGGAAACACCATATATTTT. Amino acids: CASSPRDRNSGNTIYF.

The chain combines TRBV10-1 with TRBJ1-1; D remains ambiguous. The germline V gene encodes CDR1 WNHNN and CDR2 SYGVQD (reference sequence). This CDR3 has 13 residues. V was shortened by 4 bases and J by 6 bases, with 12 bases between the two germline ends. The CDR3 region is CASSGGGVSEAFF. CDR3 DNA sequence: TGCGCCAGCAGTGGAGGCGGGGTATCTGAAGCTTTCTTT.

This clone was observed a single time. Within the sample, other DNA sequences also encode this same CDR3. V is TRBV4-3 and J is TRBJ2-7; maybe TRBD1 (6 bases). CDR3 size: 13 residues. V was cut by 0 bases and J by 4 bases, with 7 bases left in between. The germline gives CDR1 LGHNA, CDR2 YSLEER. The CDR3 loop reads CASSQDRGYEQYF. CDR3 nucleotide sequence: TGCGCCAGCAGCCAAGATAGGGGGTACGAGCAGTACTTC.

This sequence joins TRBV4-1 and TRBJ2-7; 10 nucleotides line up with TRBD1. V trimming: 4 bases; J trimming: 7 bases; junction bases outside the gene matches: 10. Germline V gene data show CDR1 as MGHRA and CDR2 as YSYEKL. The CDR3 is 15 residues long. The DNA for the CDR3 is TGCGCCAGCAGCCGCACCGGGACAGGGGTTTCGGAGCAGTACTTC. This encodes CASSRTGTGVSEQYF.

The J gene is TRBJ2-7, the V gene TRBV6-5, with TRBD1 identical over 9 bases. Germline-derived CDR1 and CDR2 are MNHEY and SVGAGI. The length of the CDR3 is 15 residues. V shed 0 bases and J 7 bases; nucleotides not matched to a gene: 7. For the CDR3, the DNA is TGTGCCAGCAGTTACTCAGGGACAGGGTCACGAGAGCAGTACTTC. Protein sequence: CASSYSGTGSREQYF.

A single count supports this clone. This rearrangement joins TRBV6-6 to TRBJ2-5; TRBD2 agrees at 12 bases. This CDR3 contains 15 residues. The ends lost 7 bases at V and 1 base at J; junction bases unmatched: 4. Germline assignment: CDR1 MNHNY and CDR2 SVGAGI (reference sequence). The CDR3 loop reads CASTRLAGAQETQYF. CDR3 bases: TGTGCCAGCACCCGACTAGCGGGGGCCCAAGAGACCCAGTACTTC.

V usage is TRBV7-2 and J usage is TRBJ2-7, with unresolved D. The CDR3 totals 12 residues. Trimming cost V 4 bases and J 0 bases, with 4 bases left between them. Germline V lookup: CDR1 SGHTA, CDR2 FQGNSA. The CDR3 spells CASSWSSYEQYF. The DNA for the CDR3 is TGTGCCAGCAGCTGGAGCTCCTACGAGCAGTACTTC.

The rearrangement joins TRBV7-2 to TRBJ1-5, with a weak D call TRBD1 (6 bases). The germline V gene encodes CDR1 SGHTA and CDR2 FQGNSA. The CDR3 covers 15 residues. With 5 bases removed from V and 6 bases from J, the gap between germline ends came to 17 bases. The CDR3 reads CASSPAVLGGQPQHF. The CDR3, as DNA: TGTGCCAGCAGCCCGGCCGTTCTAGGGGGTCAGCCCCAGCATTTT.